The clone carrying this T cell receptor beta chain was found a few times. Antigen: not known. These data originate in a study of identical twins. General study results and limits: Part of the zero-insertion signal could reflect confounding by invariant MAIT and iNKT cells.

The donor group consisted entirely of healthy Caucasians. TCRdb re-called the 5' RACE reads through MiXCR, storing one row per CDR3 protein. Of 300,000 or so distinct CDR3 sequences listed, 8% to 9.5% are singletons. A further study also used this sample, focusing on yellow fever vaccine responses in identical twins.

The clonotype was recovered from a woman under 30 in good health. The specimen was CD8+ T cells sorted from blood.

The CDR3 here is CASSLWDAQETQYF. The DNA of the CDR3 is TGCGCCAGCAGTTTGTGGGATGCCCAAGAGACCCAGTACTTC. The chain joins TRBV5-1 to TRBJ2-5, with D unresolved. The V and J ends lost 5 bases and 1 base respectively, with 12 bases between them. The length of the CDR3 is 14 residues. CDR1 is SGHRS, CDR2 YFSETQ, per germline.